These 8 T cell receptor beta chains came from one sample sequenced in a study of breast tumors, draining lymph nodes, adjacent tissues (dated by TCRdb to about 2016). Lymph node samples were obtained from the axillary draining lymph nodes of breast cancer patients. The library came from multiplex PCR. The sequencer listed for this sample is Illumina HiSeq 2000. TCRdb applied fastp at Q25 and MiXCR to the public reads, then kept only in-frame beta chains. Entries that share a CDR3 protein sequence are merged under the most common genes and DNA. The table for this sample lists over 250,000 distinct CDR3 sequences; 30% of them were counted only once. The ten biggest clones cover 1.1% of the sample. Sample: axillary lymph node tissue. These receptors were obtained from a female donor with breast cancer. Some clones in this sample may be carry-over from other donors' samples.

This clonotype was observed a handful of times. The J gene is TRBJ2-1, the V gene TRBV11-3, with D tentatively TRBD2 (6 bases). Germline assignment: CDR1 SGHNT and CDR2 YENEEA. The CDR3 contains 17 residues. Trimming left V 5 bases short and J 2 bases short, with 19 bases between. CDR3 protein: CASSGDIGGTPYNEQFF. CDR3 DNA sequence: TGTGCCAGCAGCGGGGATATTGGCGGGACCCCCTACAATGAGCAGTTCTTC.

This clonotype turned up a few times. A much larger clone sits a single nucleotide away, making a read error possible. This chain links TRBV5-1 with TRBJ2-7; 7 bases map to TRBD2. V lost 4 bases, J lost 4 bases, and 14 bases stayed unmatched. The CDR3 is 16 residues long. Germline-derived CDR1 and CDR2 are SGHRS and YFSETQ. CDR3 amino acids: CASSPALSTSRYEQYF. The CDR3 bases are TGCGCCAGCAGCCCCGCCCTATCGACTAGCCGATACGAGCAGTACTTC.

This rearrangement joins TRBV7-9 to TRBJ2-3; D uncertain. Germline V lookup: CDR1 SEHNR, CDR2 FQNEAQ (reference sequence). V dropped 4 bases and J dropped 4 bases, with 9 bases sitting between them. The CDR3 consists of 13 residues. The CDR3 nucleotides are TGTGCCAGCAGCTATGGGAACGCAGATACGCAGTATTTT. This encodes CASSYGNADTQYF.

On this clonotype: This may come from a read error, since a much larger clone is one base off. The conserved closing phenylalanine or tryptophan is absent in this CDR3, likely reflecting a read error. The chain has TRBV5-1 and TRBJ2-1, with D possibly being TRBD2 (5 bases). Trimming removed 9 bases at V and 8 bases at J, with 18 bases between. CDR1 and CDR2 (germline): SGHRS, YFSETQ. The CDR3 is 13 amino acids. The CDR3 nucleotides are TGCGCCACCCAATATGGCGGAGGCGATGAGCAGTTCTCC. This translates into CATQYGGGDEQFS.

At least ten counts were recorded for this clonotype. The chain combines TRBV20-1 with TRBJ2-7; no firm D call. Germline lookup yields CDR1 DFQATT and CDR2 SNEGSKA (reference sequence). Trimming cost V 3 bases and J 6 bases, with 12 bases left between them. There are 12 residues in the CDR3. The CDR3 loop reads CSARGSGGEQYF. In DNA form, the CDR3 reads TGCAGTGCTAGGGGCTCTGGTGGCGAGCAGTACTTC.

This clonotype was detected many times. The V call is TRBV20-1, the J call TRBJ2-2; the D is unclear. In germline, CDR1 is DFQATT, CDR2 SNEGSKA (reference sequence). The ends were cut back, 6 bases at V and 0 bases at J, with 17 bases in the middle. There are 16 residues in the CDR3. The CDR3 region is CSALVGGSPNTGELFF. CDR3 nucleotide sequence: TGCAGTGCGCTTGTGGGCGGCTCCCCGAACACCGGGGAGCTGTTTTTT.

This sequence joins TRBV5-4 and TRBJ2-1; 8 nucleotides agree with TRBD1. Trimming cost V 4 bases and J 4 bases; bases outside gene matches: 13. The germline V gene encodes CDR1 SGHNT and CDR2 YYREEE (reference sequence). The CDR3 contains 17 residues. CDR3 residues: CASSPTTGAVGYNEQFF. The CDR3, as DNA: TGTGCCAGCAGCCCAACGACAGGGGCCGTCGGGTACAATGAGCAGTTCTTC.

The chain links TRBV7-9 to TRBJ2-3, with 8 bases aligning to TRBD1. Per germline, CDR1 SEHNR and CDR2 FQNEAQ (reference sequence). Trimming at V came to 5 bases and at J to 2 bases, leaving 9 bases not matched to a gene. The CDR3 totals 16 residues. In nucleotides, the CDR3 is TGTGCCAGCAGCACGGGACAGGCTACAACCACAGATACGCAGTATTTT. Protein product: CASSTGQATTTDTQYF. Based on the CDR3 plus reference TRBV7-9 and TRBJ2-3, the full variable domain is DTGVSQNPRHKITKRGQNVTFRCDPISEHNRLYWYRQTLGQGPEFLTYFQNEAQLEKSRLLSDRFSAERPKGSFSTLEIQRTEQGDSAMYLCASSTGQATTTDTQYFGPGTRLTVL.